This passage covers 29 T cell receptor beta chains from one sample sequenced in a study of T-cell reconstitution after alpha-beta-depleted transplantation in children. TCRbeta library construction was performed incorporating unique molecular identifiers. One entry per CDR3 protein results from TCRdb running MiXCR on the PCR reads. The sample yields some 350,000 distinct CDR3 sequences, about 9.4% seen once. Here the sequenced sample was PBMCs from the stem cell graft donor, taken from the stem cell graft. Source of these receptors: a human donor who donated a stem cell graft to a child with acute lymphoblastic leukemia.

This clonotype has just a few counts. This rearrangement joins TRBV5-1 to TRBJ2-5; 10 bases match TRBD1. The junction had 8 bases not matched to a gene; V was cut back by 4 bases and J by 5 bases. This CDR3 contains 15 residues. The germline V gene has CDR1 SGHRS and CDR2 YFSETQ. CDR3 region: CASSPGTGARETQYF. CDR3 bases: TGCGCCAGCAGCCCTGGGACAGGGGCCCGGGAGACCCAGTACTTC. Complete variable domain (other parts from reference TRBV5-1 and TRBJ2-5): KAGVTQTPRYLIKTRGQQVTLSCSPISGHRSVSWYQQTPGQGLQFLFEYFSETQRNKGNFPGRFSGRQFSNSRSEMNVSTLELGDSALYLCASSPGTGARETQYFGPGTRLLVL.

As concerns this clonotype: A junction boundary mismatches the germline segment, possibly from a read error. The chain couples TRBV9 to TRBJ2-6; D might be TRBD1 or TRBD2, each matching 5 bases. The CDR3 is 18 amino acids. Per germline, CDR1 SGDLS and CDR2 YYNGEE. CDR3 amino acids: CASSVVAWRRSGANGLTF. The DNA for the CDR3 is TGTGCCAGCAGCGTAGTAGCGTGGCGGCGCTCTGGGGCCAACGGCCTGACTTTC. The full variable domain, its missing parts supplied by reference TRBV9 and TRBJ2-6, is DSGVTQTPKHLITATGQRVTLRCSPRSGDLSVYWYQQSLDQGLQFLIQYYNGEERAKGNILERFSAQQFPDLHSELNLSSLELGDSALYFCASSVVAWRRSGANGLTFGAGSRLTVL.

The CDR3 DNA reads TGCGCCAGCAGCCAAGGGGACTTGAACTACGAGCAGTACTTC. Its translation is CASSQGDLNYEQYF. V is TRBV4-1 and J is TRBJ2-7; TRBD2 is a possible D gene (6 bases). Germline values: CDR1 MGHRA, CDR2 YSYEKL. The length of the CDR3 is 14 residues. V was trimmed by 1 base and J by 3 bases, leaving 10 bases between them.

The DNA for the CDR3 is TGTGCCACCAGCGGACTGACTAGCGGGAGGGCAGATACGCAGTATTTT. This gives the protein CATSGLTSGRADTQYF. This rearrangement joins TRBV15 to TRBJ2-3; 14 nucleotides align to TRBD2. The germline CDR1 and CDR2 sequences are LNHNV and YYDKDF (reference sequence). J lost 4 bases, V lost 5 bases, and 5 bases had no gene match. The CDR3 loop spans 16 amino acids.

This clonotype was counted only a few times. The chain carries TRBV12-3 or TRBV12-4 and TRBJ1-4; perhaps TRBD1 as D (6 bases). The CDR3 covers 15 residues. Trimming removed 7 bases at V and 8 bases at J, with 20 bases between. CDR3 in amino acids: CASNSGGQGGEKLFF. The DNA of the CDR3 is TGTGCCAGCAACTCTGGGGGGCAGGGAGGAGAAAAACTGTTTTTT.

The chain joins TRBV27 to TRBJ2-1, with a tentative D call TRBD2 (6 bases). V was cut by 4 bases and J by 2 bases, with 6 bases left in between. The CDR3 is 13 amino acids. Per germline, CDR1 MNHEY and CDR2 SMNVEV (reference sequence). This chain's CDR3 is CASSWTTYNEQFF. In nucleotides, the CDR3 is TGTGCCAGCAGTTGGACTACCTACAATGAGCAGTTCTTC.

This sequence joins TRBV7-2 and TRBJ2-2; 11 bases are a match to TRBD2. V gave up 2 bases and J gave up 1 base; unmatched junction bases: 6. This CDR3 has 18 residues. Germline lookup yields CDR1 SGHTA and CDR2 FQGNSA. For the CDR3, the DNA is TGTGCCAGCAGCTTACGGCTAGCGGGAGGCTTGAACACCGGGGAGCTGTTTTTT. This codes for CASSLRLAGGLNTGELFF.

In this sample, this clonotype turned up many times. The J gene is TRBJ2-1, the V gene TRBV12-3 or TRBV12-4; no reliable D call. V lost 4 bases and J 6 bases, leaving 10 bases between the germline ends. The CDR3 length is 13 residues. For the CDR3, the DNA is TGTGCCAGCAGTTGGGTACGTCTCAATGAGCAGTTCTTC. Protein product: CASSWVRLNEQFF.

The DNA for the CDR3 is TGCGCCAGCAGCCCTAGCGGGACCCACTACGAGCAGTACTTC. This codes for CASSPSGTHYEQYF. This rearrangement joins TRBV4-3 to TRBJ2-7, with TRBD2 identical over 9 bases. V trimming: 4 bases; J trimming: 3 bases; junction bases outside the gene matches: 4. Germline lookup yields CDR1 LGHNA and CDR2 YSLEER. The CDR3 totals 14 residues.

V is TRBV27 and J is TRBJ2-3; D remains ambiguous. Trimming removed 7 bases at V and 0 bases at J, with 14 bases between. The CDR3 has 15 amino acids. Germline CDR1 is MNHEY and CDR2 is SMNVEV (reference sequence). Here the CDR3 reads CASMDPAPSTDTQYF. The CDR3 DNA reads TGTGCCAGCATGGACCCAGCGCCTAGCACAGATACGCAGTATTTT.

As concerns this clonotype: One end of the junction fails to match germline, which may point to a read error. The rearrangement uses TRBV7-7 and TRBJ1-4; perhaps TRBD1 as D (6 bases). This CDR3 has 14 residues. CDR1 and CDR2 from the germline V gene are SSHAT and FNYEAQ (reference sequence). Here the CDR3 DNA reads TGTGCTAGCAGCTCAAAGGACAGTAATGAAAAACTGTTTTTT. This gives the protein CASSSKDSNEKLFF.

This clonotype was recorded at least ten times. The rearrangement links TRBV5-1 to TRBJ1-5; TRBD1 agrees at 9 bases. The V segment lost 5 bases and the J segment 11 bases; nucleotides outside the gene matches: 8. CDR1 and CDR2 (germline): SGHRS, YFSETQ. The CDR3 extends over 13 amino acids. CDR3 protein: CASSSTGGASQHF. The CDR3 nucleotides read TGCGCCAGCAGTAGTACAGGGGGCGCTTCCCAGCATTTT.

The chain combines TRBV12-5 with TRBJ2-7; D gene ambiguous. The CDR3 length is 14 residues. Germline CDR1 LGHNT, CDR2 FRNRAP. Trimming removed 0 bases at V and 1 base at J, with 7 bases between. The CDR3 spells CASGLVSQSYEQYF. CDR3 nucleotides: TGTGCTAGTGGTTTGGTGTCACAGTCCTACGAGCAGTACTTC. Combining the CDR3 with reference TRBV12-5 and TRBJ2-7 gives the whole variable domain DARVTQTPRHKVTEMGQEVTMRCQPILGHNTVFWYRQTMMQGLELLAYFRNRAPLDDSGMPKDRFSAEMPDATLATLKIQPSEPRDSAVYFCASGLVSQSYEQYFGPGTRLTVT.

The chain links TRBV7-2 to TRBJ2-2; D perhaps matches TRBD1 (6 bases). The CDR3 length is 15 residues. With 5 bases removed from V and 0 bases from J, the gap between germline ends came to 10 bases. Germline lookup yields CDR1 SGHTA and CDR2 FQGNSA. Written as DNA, the CDR3 is TGTGCCAGCAGCCGACAGGTTTCGAACACCGGGGAGCTGTTTTTT. Translated: CASSRQVSNTGELFF.

This clonotype has only a few counts. V gene TRBV10-2 combines with J gene TRBJ2-1; 8 bases agree with TRBD1. Looked up from germline, CDR1 is WSHSY and CDR2 is SAAADI. The CDR3 is made up of 14 amino acids. Unmatched junction bases numbered 7, after V lost 4 bases and J lost 8 bases. CDR3 amino acids: CASSAGQGADEQFF. The CDR3 nucleotides read TGCGCCAGCAGTGCTGGGCAGGGGGCGGATGAGCAGTTCTTC.

This clonotype was detected a few times. V and J are TRBV5-1 and TRBJ2-1; D is ambiguous. The CDR3 runs 14 residues. Germline V gene lookup returns CDR1 SGHRS and CDR2 YFSETQ. V lost 0 bases and J 4 bases, leaving 8 bases between the germline ends. The CDR3 here is CASSLEGGYNEQFF. DNA of the CDR3: TGCGCCAGCAGCTTGGAAGGCGGTTACAATGAGCAGTTCTTC. Full variable domain (outside the CDR3, taken from reference TRBV5-1 and TRBJ2-1): KAGVTQTPRYLIKTRGQQVTLSCSPISGHRSVSWYQQTPGQGLQFLFEYFSETQRNKGNFPGRFSGRQFSNSRSEMNVSTLELGDSALYLCASSLEGGYNEQFFGPGTRLTVL.

This clonotype was counted a few times. The CDR3 region is CSVEGWGAEQYF. The CDR3 DNA follows: TGCAGCGTTGAAGGTTGGGGCGCCGAGCAGTACTTC. This sequence joins TRBV29-1 and TRBJ2-7; D is possibly TRBD1 (5 bases). The germline V gene encodes CDR1 SQVTM and CDR2 ANQGSEA. The CDR3 is 12 amino acids. V shed 1 base and J shed 6 bases, with 10 bases lying between them.

This chain uses TRBV5-1 with TRBJ1-4; TRBD1 aligns across 9 bases. The CDR3 covers 15 residues. Germline-derived CDR1 and CDR2 are SGHRS and YFSETQ. Germline trimming cut 5 bases from V and 4 bases from J; bases unmatched to any gene: 6. The CDR3 bases are TGCGCCAGCAGTCGCCCGGGACAGGGTAATGAAAAACTGTTTTTT. Translation gives CASSRPGQGNEKLFF.

In this sample, this clonotype turned up a few times. The chain uses TRBV4-2 and TRBJ2-1; 8 bases line up with TRBD2. This CDR3 has 18 residues. V gave up 0 bases and J gave up 5 bases; unmatched junction bases: 12. CDR1 and CDR2 (germline): LGHNA, YNFKEQ. CDR3 sequence: CASSQDTPASGRHNEQFF. The CDR3 coding sequence is TGTGCCAGCAGCCAAGATACCCCGGCTAGCGGGCGCCACAATGAGCAGTTCTTC.

The chain is built from TRBV2 and TRBJ2-5; D unclear. Trimming took off 9 bases at V and 5 bases at J, with 10 bases between the two ends. Germline V gene data show CDR1 as SNHLY and CDR2 as FYNNEI. The CDR3 is 11 residues long. CDR3 bases: TGTGCCAGTACTGGGTGGGAGACCCAGTACTTC. Its protein product is CASTGWETQYF.

The gene calls are TRBV5-5 and TRBJ2-5, with 7 positions matching TRBD1. This CDR3 region has 18 residues. V was clipped by 4 bases and J by 4 bases; unmatched bases: 19. The V gene's germline CDR1 is SGHKS and CDR2 YYEKEE (reference sequence). The CDR3 region is CASSSRGPGFRDAETQYF. The CDR3 region has the DNA TGTGCCAGCAGCAGTAGGGGGCCCGGCTTTCGGGACGCAGAGACCCAGTACTTC.

Only a few counts were recorded for this clonotype. The rearrangement joins TRBV5-6 to TRBJ2-2, with no clear D. This CDR3 is 14 amino acids long. Between the trimmed V and J ends, which lost 10 bases and 5 bases, there was a span of 18 bases. Germline values: CDR1 SGHDT, CDR2 YYEEEE. CDR3: CASKAVGSTGELFF. Here the CDR3 DNA reads TGTGCCTCCAAAGCCGTGGGTTCTACCGGGGAGCTGTTTTTT. The full variable domain, rest sourced from reference TRBV5-6 and TRBJ2-2, is DAGVTQSPTHLIKTRGQQVTLRCSPKSGHDTVSWYQQALGQGPQFIFQYYEEEERQRGNFPDRFSGHQFPNYSSELNVNALLLGDSALYLCASKAVGSTGELFFGEGSRLTVL.

The chain links TRBV12-3 or TRBV12-4 to TRBJ2-1; 7 bases align to TRBD2. The CDR3 is made up of 16 amino acids. The junction had 12 bases not matched to a gene; V was cut back by 5 bases and J by 5 bases. This CDR3 is CASSPILARRNNEQFF. The DNA of the CDR3 is TGTGCCAGCAGTCCGATACTAGCGAGAAGAAACAATGAGCAGTTCTTC.

This clonotype has just a few counts. The V call is TRBV11-1, the J call TRBJ1-2; 9 bases are shared with TRBD1. Germline V CDR1 and CDR2: SGHAT, FQDESV (reference sequence). V was clipped by 7 bases and J by 3 bases; unmatched bases: 18. The CDR3 is 18 residues long. The CDR3 DNA follows: TGTGCCAGCATGAGGGTAGGACAGGGGCGGTCGGCGGACTATGGCTACACCTTC. It specifies CASMRVGQGRSADYGYTF.

V usage is TRBV2 and J usage is TRBJ1-1; tentatively, D is TRBD1 (5 bases). The CDR3 consists of 12 residues. Germline lookup yields CDR1 SNHLY and CDR2 FYNNEI. Trimming removed 8 bases at V and 1 base at J, with 8 bases between. The CDR3 loop is CASGQGNTEAFF. The CDR3, as DNA: TGTGCCAGCGGGCAGGGGAACACTGAAGCTTTCTTT.

The chain is built from TRBV7-8 and TRBJ2-2; 7 bases line up with TRBD2. Germline trimming cut 0 bases from V and 2 bases from J; bases unmatched to any gene: 3. The germline CDR1 and CDR2 sequences are SGHVS and FQNEAQ. This CDR3 is built from 16 residues. The CDR3: CASSLAPGGNTGELFF. The CDR3 DNA reads as TGTGCCAGCAGCTTAGCGCCGGGGGGAAACACCGGGGAGCTGTTTTTT.

The gene calls are TRBV5-1 and TRBJ2-1; the D is unclear. CDR1 SGHRS and CDR2 YFSETQ come from the germline V gene. The CDR3 consists of 14 residues. V shed 2 bases and J shed 7 bases, with 13 bases lying between them. The CDR3 protein is CASSFGLAQNEQFF. CDR3 nucleotides: TGCGCCAGCAGCTTTGGTTTAGCCCAGAATGAGCAGTTCTTC.

This clonotype was detected only a few times. The chain recombines TRBV15 with TRBJ1-5; D remains unclear. V was trimmed by 0 bases and J by 0 bases, leaving 9 bases between them. CDR3 length: 16 amino acids. CDR1 LNHNV and CDR2 YYDKDF come from the germline V gene (reference sequence). DNA for the CDR3: TGTGCCACCAGCAGAGATATATCCAGTAGCAATCAGCCCCAGCATTTT. Protein sequence: CATSRDISSSNQPQHF.

The chain couples TRBV4-3 to TRBJ2-5; 7 bases map to TRBD1. Germline-derived CDR1 and CDR2 are LGHNA and YSLEER. The trim removed 3 bases at V and 6 bases at J, leaving 7 bases unmatched. This CDR3 region has 14 residues. CDR3: CASSHTGDGKTQYF. CDR3 bases: TGCGCCAGCAGCCACACAGGGGACGGAAAGACCCAGTACTTC.